The rows below give T cell receptor beta chains drawn from one sample of a study of siplizumab effects on memory and regulatory T cells. The method was immunoSEQ multiplex PCR; TCRdb's version includes in-frame clones alone and lacks a portion of them. The sample yields approximately 100,000 clones, around 92% seen once. Input material: Tregs sorted from blood. The receptors were gathered from a human donor in good health. The CDR3 runs from the conserved cysteine through the conserved F or W. The D gene is left open where the match is weak. Expanded clones get a size class; other rows say once, few or many, or leave the size out.

CDR3,DNA,J,D,V,size
CASSFDGRNQFF,TGTGCCAGCAGCTTTGACGGGAGAAACCAGTTCTTC,TRBJ2-1,-,TRBV7-3,-
CASSAPGTSGRAAYNEQFF,TGTGCCAGCAGCGCACCCGGGACTAGCGGGAGGGCGGCCTACAATGAGCAGTTCTTC,TRBJ2-1,TRBD2,TRBV9,-
CASSLTGGYDEQYF,TGTGCCAGCAGCTTAACGGGAGGTTACGACGAGCAGTACTTC,TRBJ2-7,TRBD2,TRBV5-4,-
CASSYLWTGGNYGYTF,TGTGCCAGCAGTTACCTCTGGACAGGGGGCAACTATGGCTACACCTTC,TRBJ1-2,TRBD1,TRBV6-5,-
CASSPPALTYEQYF,TGTGCCAGCTCACCCCCCGCCCTCACCTACGAGCAGTACTTC,TRBJ2-7,-,TRBV18,-
CASSLGLEAFF,TGCGCCAGCAGCTTGGGCCTTGAAGCTTTCTTT,TRBJ1-1,-,TRBV5-1,-
CASSLDILAGMGETQYF,TGTGCCAGCAGCTTGGACATCCTAGCGGGTATGGGAGAGACCCAGTACTTC,TRBJ2-5,TRBD2,TRBV5-5,few
CASTRTWLAGETQYF,TGTGCCAGCACCAGAACTTGGCTAGCGGGAGAGACCCAGTACTTC,TRBJ2-5,TRBD2,TRBV6-1,-
CASSLGEGGWQFF,TGTGCCAGCAGCTTAGGGGAGGGGGGTTGGCAGTTCTTC,TRBJ2-1,-,TRBV7-2,once
CASKGESPLHF,TGTGCCAGCAAAGGAGAATCACCCCTCCACTTT,TRBJ1-6,-,TRBV6-5,-
CASSYGTSAGYEQYF,TGTGCCAGCAGTTATGGGACTAGCGCAGGCTACGAGCAGTACTTC,TRBJ2-7,TRBD2,TRBV6-6,-
CASTIPDTYYEQYF,TGTGCCAGCACCATCCCGGACACCTACTACGAGCAGTACTTC,TRBJ2-7,-,TRBV2,few
CASSRLAGGPGTDTQYF,TGTGCCAGTAGTAGGTTAGCGGGAGGGCCGGGCACAGATACGCAGTATTTT,TRBJ2-3,TRBD2,TRBV19,-
CASSSTLTSGDRYEQYF,TGCGCCAGCAGCTCAACCCTTACTAGCGGCGATCGCTACGAGCAGTACTTC,TRBJ2-7,TRBD2,TRBV5-1,once
CASSWGSSITYEQYF,TGCGCCAGCAGCTGGGGATCATCAATTACCTACGAGCAGTACTTC,TRBJ2-7,-,TRBV4-1,-
CASSETRDRGFETQYF,TGCGCCAGCAGTGAGACCCGGGACAGGGGTTTCGAGACCCAGTACTTC,TRBJ2-5,TRBD1,TRBV10-1,-
CASSRRGATQYF,TGTGCCAGCAGTCGACGGGGGGCGACCCAGTACTTC,TRBJ2-5,-,TRBV28,-
CAIKSSGISYEQYF,TGTGCCATCAAGAGTAGCGGGATCTCCTACGAGCAGTACTTC,TRBJ2-7,TRBD2,TRBV10-3,-
CATKTSGRAPLYEQYF,TGTGCCACCAAGACTAGCGGGAGGGCCCCACTGTACGAGCAGTACTTC,TRBJ2-7,TRBD2,TRBV19,-
CASHVLNTEAFF,TGTGCCAGCCATGTCCTGAACACTGAAGCTTTCTTT,TRBJ1-1,-,TRBV6-5,-
CAIAESNQPQHF,TGTGCCATCGCGGAGAGCAATCAGCCCCAGCATTTT,TRBJ1-5,-,TRBV10-3,few
CASSYNLGLSYEQYF,TGTGCCAGCAGTTATAACTTGGGGCTATCCTACGAGCAGTACTTC,TRBJ2-7,-,TRBV6-5,-
CASSMGTGGYGYTF,TGTGCCAGTAGTATGGGGACAGGGGGCTATGGCTACACCTTC,TRBJ1-2,TRBD1,TRBV19,-
CATGSGLAGTNEQFF,TGCGCCACGGGATCGGGGCTAGCGGGTACCAATGAGCAGTTCTTC,TRBJ2-1,TRBD2,TRBV5-1,-
CASSRGQLNTEAFF,TGTGCCAGCAGCCGGGGACAGTTGAACACTGAAGCTTTCTTT,TRBJ1-1,TRBD1,TRBV5-6,-
CASSQEDGPLAYAETQYF,TGTGCCAGCAGCCAAGAAGATGGCCCCCTAGCGTACGCAGAGACCCAGTACTTC,TRBJ2-5,-,TRBV4-2,-
CSVRQGIYNEQFF,TGCAGCGTCCGACAGGGGATTTACAATGAGCAGTTCTTC,TRBJ2-1,TRBD1,TRBV29-1,-
CASSRWGVNTGELFF,TGTGCCAGCAGCCGGTGGGGGGTGAACACCGGGGAGCTGTTTTTT,TRBJ2-2,-,TRBV7-6,-
CASSPKTSGRDYNEQFF,TGTGCCAGCAGCCCCAAGACTAGCGGGAGGGACTACAATGAGCAGTTCTTC,TRBJ2-1,TRBD2,TRBV5-4,-
CASSLRQGFSYEQYF,TGTGCCAGCAGTTTAAGACAGGGATTCTCCTACGAGCAGTACTTC,TRBJ2-7,TRBD1,TRBV27,-
CASSVRGNSNTEAFF,TGTGCCAGCAGCGTGCGAGGAAATTCGAACACTGAAGCTTTCTTT,TRBJ1-1,-,TRBV6-1,-
CASRIDTGDLAEAFF,TGTGCCAGCAGAATCGACACAGGGGATTTAGCTGAAGCTTTCTTT,TRBJ1-1,TRBD1,TRBV6-5,-
CASSRSRQETSYEQYF,TGTGCCAGCTCACGAAGTCGACAGGAGACTTCCTACGAGCAGTACTTC,TRBJ2-7,-,TRBV18,-
CASSLAETQYF,TGCGCCAGCAGCCTGGCCGAGACCCAGTACTTC,TRBJ2-5,-,TRBV5-1,-
CASSPGLAGGPGDNEQFF,TGTGCCAGCAGCCCGGGACTAGCGGGAGGGCCGGGGGACAATGAGCAGTTCTTC,TRBJ2-1,TRBD2,TRBV5-4,-
CASSAGTGDTGELFF,TGTGCCAGCAGCGCCGGGACAGGGGACACCGGGGAGCTGTTTTTT,TRBJ2-2,TRBD1,TRBV7-9,once
CASSLVPSGLSNYGYTF,TGCGCCAGCAGCTTGGTCCCCTCAGGCCTGTCTAACTATGGCTACACCTTC,TRBJ1-2,-,TRBV5-1,-
CASSQRYTQYF,TGTGCCAGCAGCCAACGATATACGCAGTATTTT,TRBJ2-3,-,TRBV4-2,-
CASSLAASSYEQYF,TGCGCCAGCAGCTTGGCTGCCAGCTCCTACGAGCAGTACTTC,TRBJ2-7,-,TRBV5-1,-
CATSRVASGFLETQYF,TGTGCCACCAGCAGAGTAGCTAGCGGGTTCTTGGAGACCCAGTACTTC,TRBJ2-5,TRBD2,TRBV15,-
CASSVQGETQYF,TGTGCCAGCAGCGTGCAAGGAGAGACCCAGTACTTC,TRBJ2-5,-,TRBV9,-
CASSQRAPGLGETQYF,TGCGCCAGCAGCCAAAGAGCCCCTGGGTTAGGAGAGACCCAGTACTTC,TRBJ2-5,-,TRBV4-1,-
CASSLGGPGDTQYF,TGCGCCAGCAGCTTGGGGGGCCCGGGGGATACGCAGTATTTT,TRBJ2-3,-,TRBV5-1,-
CAWSVGGTGAYEQYF,TGTGCCTGGAGTGTAGGAGGGACAGGGGCCTACGAGCAGTACTTC,TRBJ2-7,TRBD1,TRBV30,few
CASSQFPGQGNTGELFF,TGCGCCAGCAGCCAGTTTCCGGGACAGGGAAACACCGGGGAGCTGTTTTTT,TRBJ2-2,TRBD1,TRBV4-1,-
CASSLRGGARNIQYF,TGCGCCAGCAGTCTGAGGGGGGGGGCGAGAAACATTCAGTACTTC,TRBJ2-4,-,TRBV5-1,-
CASSASGSTYEQYF,TGTGCCAGCAGCGCTAGCGGGAGTACGTACGAGCAGTACTTC,TRBJ2-7,TRBD2,TRBV7-9,-
CASSGIYMTAEAFF,TGTGCCAGCAGTGGGATATACATGACCGCTGAAGCTTTCTTT,TRBJ1-1,-,TRBV2,few
CASSPAGGFYEQYF,TGTGCCAGCAGCCCCGCGGGCGGATTCTACGAGCAGTACTTC,TRBJ2-7,-,TRBV11-1,-
CAHGVSDF,TGTGCCCATGGGGTGTCCGACTTC,TRBJ2-7,-,TRBV19,-
CASSQVGLTGLLNTEAFF,TGTGCCAGCAGCCAAGTGGGACTAACGGGACTCCTGAACACTGAAGCTTTCTTT,TRBJ1-1,-,TRBV14,-
CASNPGLPGNEKLFF,TGTGCCAGCAACCCGGGACTACCGGGAAATGAAAAACTGTTTTTT,TRBJ1-4,-,TRBV2,-
CASSSRGSGPSEQYF,TGTGCCAGCAGTTCACGCGGGAGTGGGCCCTCCGAGCAGTACTTC,TRBJ2-7,TRBD2,TRBV2,-
CASSPTGTSGSLEQYF,TGTGCCAGCTCACCAACCGGGACTAGCGGGAGTCTTGAGCAGTACTTC,TRBJ2-7,TRBD2,TRBV18,once